The 2 T cell receptor beta chains below were found in one sample sequenced in a study of T cells after yellow fever vaccination. TCRdb analysed the 5' RACE reads with MiXCR anew, one entry per CDR3 protein. The data show 250,000 to 400,000 distinct CDR3 sequences, around 4.4% seen once. The source was PBMCs, collected 15 days after the yellow fever booster vaccination. These receptors were taken from a man between 18 and 35 years old who received the YFV17D yellow fever vaccine.

There are many counts of this clonotype. The chain uses TRBV7-2 and TRBJ2-3; D may match TRBD1 or TRBD2 (5 bases each). Germline V gene sequence: CDR1 SGHTA, CDR2 FQGNSA. Deletions cut 6 bases from V and 4 bases from J, with 11 bases between. This CDR3 spans 13 amino acids. The CDR3 nucleotides read TGTGCCAGCAGGCTAGTGGGGGCAGATACGCAGTATTTT. Translating it yields CASRLVGADTQYF.

In this sample, this clonotype turned up many times. The chain's CDR3 is CASSRRDHRAVETQYF. As DNA, the CDR3 is TGTGCCAGTAGCCGGAGGGATCACAGGGCGGTCGAGACCCAGTACTTC. The chain uses TRBV19 and TRBJ2-5, with D perhaps assigned TRBD1 or TRBD2 (6 bases each). The V gene lost 6 bases and the J gene lost 5 bases, with 22 bases spanning the gap. The germline CDR1 and CDR2 sequences are LNHDA and SQIVND (reference sequence). The CDR3 runs 16 residues.